The 18 T cell receptor beta chains reported below all come from one sample, sequenced in a study of blood T cell repertoires in COVID-19. Method: immunoSEQ multiplex PCR; TCRdb's copy keeps in-frame clones and lacks some. Of about 36,000 clones listed, 78% were seen once; the top ten hold approximately 16%. Sequenced sample: peripheral blood. The receptors shown here come from a man in his 70s with acute or convalescent COVID-19.

In this sample, this clone turned up once. This chain uses TRBV6-5 with TRBJ2-4, with a possible D match to TRBD1 (5 bases). Per germline, CDR1 MNHEY and CDR2 SVGAGI. The CDR3 totals 16 residues. The germline V and J ends were trimmed by 4 bases and 0 bases, with 13 bases remaining between them. The CDR3 DNA reads as TGTGCCAGCAGTTCGGCCAGGGCTTTAGCCAAAAACATTCAGTACTTC. As protein: CASSSARALAKNIQYF.

The chain combines TRBV28 with TRBJ1-5; TRBD1 matches at 9 bases. Germline assignment: CDR1 MDHEN and CDR2 SYDVKM. The CDR3 totals 17 residues. Germline trimming cut 3 bases from V and 4 bases from J; bases unmatched to any gene: 10. CDR3 sequence (DNA): TGTGCCAGCAGTTTGCTCACAGGGGGCCTAAGTAATCAGCCCCAGCATTTT. Residues: CASSLLTGGLSNQPQHF.

V usage is TRBV2 and J usage is TRBJ1-5; maybe TRBD1 (5 bases). The ends were cut back, 4 bases at V and 2 bases at J, with 12 bases in the middle. Germline V CDR1 and CDR2: SNHLY, FYNNEI. The CDR3 loop spans 15 amino acids. The CDR3 here is CASSGDGARNQPQHF. CDR3 nucleotides: TGTGCCAGCAGTGGTGATGGGGCACGCAATCAGCCCCAGCATTTT.

The chain recombines TRBV7-9 with TRBJ1-1; D may be TRBD1 (5 bases). Germline V lookup: CDR1 SEHNR, CDR2 FQNEAQ (reference sequence). The CDR3 covers 16 residues. V gave up 6 bases and J gave up 0 bases, with 17 bases separating them. Here the CDR3 DNA reads TGTGCCAGCAGTCCAGACAGAGAAAGAATGAACACTGAAGCTTTCTTT. It yields the protein CASSPDRERMNTEAFF.

As regards this clone: The junction does not match germline at one end; this may be a read error. This chain's CDR3 is CASSEDVTDYGYTF. The DNA for the CDR3 is TGTGCCAGCAGCGAAGACGTCACAGACTATGGCTACACCTTC. This chain connects TRBV2 to TRBJ1-2; D is undetermined. This CDR3 has 14 residues. The germline CDR1 and CDR2 sequences are SNHLY and FYNNEI.

This sequence joins TRBV9 and TRBJ2-3; 8 positions agree with TRBD2. The V and J ends lost 0 bases and 1 base, in that order; junction bases with no gene match: 1. The germline V gene encodes CDR1 SGDLS and CDR2 YYNGEE. The CDR3 contains 15 residues. This CDR3 reads CASSVVAGRTDTQYF. The CDR3 DNA is TGTGCCAGCAGCGTAGTAGCGGGACGCACAGATACGCAGTATTTT. Full variable domain (outside the CDR3, taken from reference TRBV9 and TRBJ2-3): DSGVTQTPKHLITATGQRVTLRCSPRSGDLSVYWYQQSLDQGLQFLIQYYNGEERAKGNILERFSAQQFPDLHSELNLSSLELGDSALYFCASSVVAGRTDTQYFGPGTRLTVL.

J is TRBJ2-3 and V is TRBV7-8; D gene ambiguous. V dropped 5 bases and J dropped 6 bases, with 9 bases sitting between them. The CDR3 is made up of 12 amino acids. The V gene's germline CDR1 is SGHVS and CDR2 FQNEAQ. For the CDR3, the DNA is TGTGCCAGCAGCCCGGGTCCTGATACGCAGTATTTT. Its protein product is CASSPGPDTQYF.

The chain carries TRBV19 and TRBJ1-2; D uncertain. The germline CDR1 and CDR2 sequences are LNHDA and SQIVND (reference sequence). Trimming cost V 7 bases and J 2 bases, with 8 bases left between them. This CDR3 has 12 residues. The CDR3: CASMRVNYGYTF. CDR3 DNA: TGTGCCAGTATGAGAGTGAACTATGGCTACACCTTC.

V is TRBV6-5 and J is TRBJ2-5; no definite D call. The V gene lost 7 bases and the J gene lost 7 bases, with 10 bases spanning the gap. Germline V lookup: CDR1 MNHEY, CDR2 SVGAGI. The CDR3 covers 11 residues. Here the CDR3 reads CASTLLGTQYF. The CDR3, as DNA: TGTGCCAGCACACTACTTGGGACCCAGTACTTC.

This clone came up a few times. The chain has TRBV21-1 and TRBJ2-1; the D segment call TRBD2 is taken from the table without a DNA check. TRBV21-1 corresponds to a pseudogene. The CDR3 totals 20 residues. CDR3 region: CASSKSGLQPSGGAAGEQFF. The DNA of the CDR3 is TGTGCCAGCAGCAAATCAGGTTTGCAGCCAAGCGGGGGGGCTGCTGGTGAGCAGTTCTTC.

The chain uses TRBV6-2 or TRBV6-3 and TRBJ1-1, with a tentative D call TRBD1 (5 bases). This CDR3 has 15 amino acids. V was pared by 5 bases and J by 0 bases, with 13 bases between. The germline CDR1 and CDR2 sequences are MNHEY and SVGEGT. CDR3 loop: CASSVLFRVNTEAFF. The CDR3 bases are TGTGCCAGCAGTGTCCTCTTCAGGGTGAACACTGAAGCTTTCTTT.

The sample holds one count of this clone. V usage is TRBV7-9 and J usage is TRBJ1-4; tentatively, D is TRBD1 (6 bases). The CDR3 extends over 14 amino acids. The V gene's germline CDR1 is SEHNR and CDR2 FQNEAQ (reference sequence). V was pared by 7 bases and J by 8 bases, with 17 bases between. This chain's CDR3 is CASTPGVQREKLFF. The DNA of the CDR3 is TGTGCCAGCACCCCAGGGGTGCAGAGGGAAAAACTGTTTTTT.

This sequence joins TRBV18 and TRBJ2-7; 7 bases align to TRBD1. The germline CDR1 and CDR2 sequences are KGHSH and LQKENI. V was clipped by 3 bases and J by 0 bases; unmatched bases: 5. This CDR3 is 15 amino acids long. CDR3 residues: CASSPTGQSSYEQYF. For the CDR3, the DNA is TGTGCCAGCTCACCTACGGGACAGTCCTCCTACGAGCAGTACTTC. Using reference TRBV18 and TRBJ2-7 for the parts outside the CDR3, the full variable domain is NAGVMQNPRHLVRRRGQEARLRCSPMKGHSHVYWYRQLPEEGLKFMVYLQKENIIDESGMPKERFSAEFPKEGPSILRIQQVVRGDSAAYFCASSPTGQSSYEQYFGPGTRLTVT.

The sample holds a few counts of this clone. This CDR3 is CASSSSGTPNTEAFF. In DNA form, the CDR3 reads TGTGCCAGCAGTTCGTCCGGGACACCGAACACTGAAGCTTTCTTT. V usage is TRBV28 and J usage is TRBJ1-1, with a tentative D call TRBD1 (6 bases). V dropped 4 bases and J dropped 1 base, with 13 bases sitting between them. Germline values: CDR1 MDHEN, CDR2 SYDVKM. The CDR3 spans 15 residues.

CDR3 region: CASSSPDFTDTQYF. DNA for the CDR3: TGTGCCAGCAGCAGTCCGGACTTCACAGATACGCAGTATTTT. The rearrangement joins TRBV7-9 to TRBJ2-3; TRBD2 might be the D (5 bases). V gave up 5 bases and J gave up 2 bases, with 11 bases separating them. The CDR3 runs 14 residues. CDR1 is SEHNR and CDR2 is FQNEAQ in the germline V gene (reference sequence).

The chain combines TRBV2 with TRBJ2-3; no clear D. Germline V gene data show CDR1 as SNHLY and CDR2 as FYNNEI. Trimming left V 2 bases short and J 2 bases short, with 8 bases between. This CDR3 has 14 amino acids. In DNA, the CDR3 is TGTGCCAGCAGTGAATCCAGCGTCACAGATACGCAGTATTTT. The encoded protein is CASSESSVTDTQYF. Complete variable domain (other parts from reference TRBV2 and TRBJ2-3): EPEVTQTPSHQVTQMGQEVILRCVPISNHLYFYWYRQILGQKVEFLVSFYNNEISEKSEIFDDQFSVERPDGSNFTLKIRSTKLEDSAMYFCASSESSVTDTQYFGPGTRLTVL.

V is TRBV18 and J is TRBJ1-6; TRBD1 is a possible D gene (5 bases). Germline assignment: CDR1 KGHSH and CDR2 LQKENI. Trimming cost V 9 bases and J 12 bases, with 12 bases left between them. This CDR3 comprises 11 residues. CDR3 DNA sequence: TGTGCCAGTGAGATAGGGGAACCCCTCCACTTT. Its protein is CASEIGEPLHF.

V and J are TRBV5-5 and TRBJ2-4; D is uncertain. V was trimmed by 0 bases and J by 7 bases, leaving 11 bases between them. The CDR3 sequence is 14 residues long. Germline assignment: CDR1 SGHKS and CDR2 YYEKEE (reference sequence). In nucleotides, the CDR3 is TGTGCCAGCAGCTTGGCCGGAGTGTGGAACATTCAGTACTTC. This encodes CASSLAGVWNIQYF.